The T cell receptor (beta chain) under discussion was sequenced for a study of T cell repertoires in cytomegalovirus infection. The study, taken as a whole, reports: Dominant in the ex vivo response were TCR beta clonotypes restricted by HLA-C and specific for CMV. Carriers of CMV and the relevant HLA type were discriminated by public TCR beta frequency.

TCRdb redid the calling of the reads with MiXCR, one entry per CDR3 protein. The profile shows approximately 160,000 distinct CDR3 sequences, roughly a sixth of them singletons. Trimming removed 0 bases from V and 5 bases from J, with 7 bases in between. The CDR3 has 13 residues. Germline CDR1 and CDR2: LNHDA and SQIVND (reference sequence). A word on this clonotype: The target antigen is unknown.

What was sequenced was CD8+ T cells from PBMCs. This sequence originates from a human donor in good health (CMV status not recorded). Some clones in this sample may be carry-over from other donors' samples. This sequence joins TRBV19 and TRBJ1-1; D is unresolved. In nucleotides, the CDR3 is TGTGCCAGTAGTATAGAGCCGGGGACTGAAGCTTTCTTT. Protein product: CASSIEPGTEAFF.